A single sample is the source of the 5 T cell receptor beta chains below, sequenced in a study of cytomegalovirus exposure and HLA in healthy donors. The primer mix had 60 Vbeta and 13 Jbeta primers. The table came from immunoSEQ multiplex PCR; TCRdb's copy has only in-frame clones and leaves some out. The sample has around 70,000 clones, 78% seen once. Sequenced input: PBMCs. All receptors derive from a woman aged 40 to 55 in good health and CMV-seropositive.

CDR3 protein: CASSIRRQGNSPLHF. Here the CDR3 DNA reads TGTGCCAGTAGTATTCGGCGACAGGGCAATTCACCCCTCCACTTT. The genes are TRBV19 and TRBJ1-6; TRBD1 agrees at 7 bases. The CDR3 spans 15 residues. The germline V gene encodes CDR1 LNHDA and CDR2 SQIVND (reference sequence). J was trimmed by 7 bases and V by 3 bases; bases with no gene match: 6. The entire variable domain, with the rest obtained from reference TRBV19 and TRBJ1-6, is as follows: DGGITQSPKYLFRKEGQNVTLSCEQNLNHDAMYWYRQDPGQGLRLIYYSQIVNDFQKGDIAEGYSVSREKKESFPLTVTSAQKNPTAFYLCASSIRRQGNSPLHFGNGTRLTVT.

This clone has more than one count but fewer than ten. The rearrangement uses TRBV7-9 and TRBJ1-1, with 10 bases that match TRBD1. The length of the CDR3 is 17 residues. V shed 4 bases, J shed 0 bases, and the junction held 8 bases outside the gene matches. Per the germline V gene, CDR1 is SEHNR and CDR2 is FQNEAQ (reference sequence). This CDR3 reads CASSSGTGVKLNTEAFF. CDR3 nucleotide sequence: TGTGCCAGCAGCTCAGGGACAGGGGTCAAGTTGAACACTGAAGCTTTCTTT.

The chain recombines TRBV19 with TRBJ2-5, with 8 bases aligning to TRBD1. Matching the DNA end better, TRBJ2-7 makes the J call doubtful. The CDR3 spans 14 residues. Germline V gene data show CDR1 as LNHDA and CDR2 as SQIVND (reference sequence). The DNA for the CDR3 is TGTGCCAGTAGCCGGACAGGGATTAACTACGAGCAGTACTTC. This encodes CASSRTGINYEQYF.

This clone appeared once. This chain links TRBV5-6 with TRBJ1-1; D ambiguous. The CDR3 runs to 15 residues. The germline CDR1 and CDR2 sequences are SGHDT and YYEEEE. Trimming left V 1 base short and J 0 bases short, with 10 bases between. This chain's CDR3 is CASSLYGLMNTEAFF. CDR3 nucleotide sequence: TGTGCCAGCAGCTTGTATGGACTCATGAACACTGAAGCTTTCTTT.

J is TRBJ2-7 and V is TRBV6-5, with unresolved D. Trimming pared 4 bases from V and 1 base from J, leaving 8 bases between. Per the germline V gene, CDR1 is MNHEY and CDR2 is SVGAGI. The CDR3 is 13 amino acids. The CDR3 DNA reads as TGTGCCAGCAGTTCCCCCGTTTCCTACGAGCAGTACTTC. Residues: CASSSPVSYEQYF.